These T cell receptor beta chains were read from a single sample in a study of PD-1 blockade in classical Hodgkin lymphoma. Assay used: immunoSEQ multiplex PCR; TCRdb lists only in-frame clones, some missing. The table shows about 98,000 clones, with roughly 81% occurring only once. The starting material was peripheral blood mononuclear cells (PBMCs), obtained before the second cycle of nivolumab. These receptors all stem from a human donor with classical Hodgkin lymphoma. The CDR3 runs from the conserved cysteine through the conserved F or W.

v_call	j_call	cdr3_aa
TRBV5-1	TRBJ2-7	CASRPVYEQYF
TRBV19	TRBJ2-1	CASTPGLALYNEQFF
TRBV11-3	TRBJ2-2	CASSLDSTTGELFF
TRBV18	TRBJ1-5	CASSPGTGVGGNQPQHF
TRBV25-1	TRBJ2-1	CASRGPTGNEQFF
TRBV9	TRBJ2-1	CASSVALAGLGEQFF
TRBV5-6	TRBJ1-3	CASQGAGNTIYF
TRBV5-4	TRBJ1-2	CASSSARDRTHGYTF
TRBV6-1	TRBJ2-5	CASSRTGTSEETQYF
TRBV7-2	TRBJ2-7	CASSFTSGRSSYEQYF
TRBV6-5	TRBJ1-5	CASSYSRGPQHF
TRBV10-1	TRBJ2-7	CASTRPTGVPYEQYF
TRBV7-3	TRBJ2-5	CASSEGSQETQYF
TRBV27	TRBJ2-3	CASSRDSFSTDTQYF
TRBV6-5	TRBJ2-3	CASSYSDSTDTQYF
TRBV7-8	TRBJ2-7	CASSLQGTGEQYF
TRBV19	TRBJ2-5	CASSRFPGETQYF
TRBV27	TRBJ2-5	CASNEGETQYF
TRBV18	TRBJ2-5	CASSPPRSRGTQETQYF
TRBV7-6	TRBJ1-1	CASSLNTLGGTEAFF
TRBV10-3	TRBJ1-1	CAISRGGGGTEAFF
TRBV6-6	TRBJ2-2	CASSYEGPRNTGELFF
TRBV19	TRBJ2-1	CASSRGTSGSPNNEQFF
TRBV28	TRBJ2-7	CASVRDVPSQSEQYF
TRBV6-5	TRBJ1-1	CASKVGGSTEAFF
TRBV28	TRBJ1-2	CASSFRAAYGYTF
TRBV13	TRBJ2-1	CASSLGGTAAYNEQFF
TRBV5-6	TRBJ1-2	CASSLSGQGFGYTF